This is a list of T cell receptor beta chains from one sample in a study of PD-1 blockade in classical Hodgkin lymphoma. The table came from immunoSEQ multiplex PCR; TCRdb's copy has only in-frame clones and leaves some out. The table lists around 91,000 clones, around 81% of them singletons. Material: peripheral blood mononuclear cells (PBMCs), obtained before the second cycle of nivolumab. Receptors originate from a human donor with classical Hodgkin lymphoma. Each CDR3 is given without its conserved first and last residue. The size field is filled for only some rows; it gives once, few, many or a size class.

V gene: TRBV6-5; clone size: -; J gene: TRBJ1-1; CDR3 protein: ASSNPGQGNTEAF
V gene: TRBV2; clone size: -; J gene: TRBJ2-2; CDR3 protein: ASKRGTGELF
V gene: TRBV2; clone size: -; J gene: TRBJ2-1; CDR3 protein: ASSRDPYNEQF
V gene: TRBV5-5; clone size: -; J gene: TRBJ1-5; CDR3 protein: ASSLGQGRFYSNQPQH
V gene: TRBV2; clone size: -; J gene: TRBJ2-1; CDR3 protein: ASSRRGSGRNDEQF
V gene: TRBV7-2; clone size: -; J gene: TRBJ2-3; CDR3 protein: ASSSGGSSPTQY
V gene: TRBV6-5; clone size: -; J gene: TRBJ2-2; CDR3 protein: ASTSGENTGELF
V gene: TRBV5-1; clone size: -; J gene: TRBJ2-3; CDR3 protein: ASSLRGSDTQY
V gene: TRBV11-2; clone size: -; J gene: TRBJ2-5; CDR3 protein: ASSQMGETQY
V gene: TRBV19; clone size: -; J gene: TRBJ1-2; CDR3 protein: ASSIGTGRRGYT
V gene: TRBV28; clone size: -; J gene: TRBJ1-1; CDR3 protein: ASSFLGTRTEAF
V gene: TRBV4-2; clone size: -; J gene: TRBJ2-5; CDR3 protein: ASSQVAGGLETQY
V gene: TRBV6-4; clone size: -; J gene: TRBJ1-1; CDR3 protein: ASRAGENTEAF
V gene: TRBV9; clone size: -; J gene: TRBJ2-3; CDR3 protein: ASSVGTGEPDTQY
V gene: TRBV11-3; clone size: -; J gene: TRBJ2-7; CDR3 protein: ASSLLAHEQY
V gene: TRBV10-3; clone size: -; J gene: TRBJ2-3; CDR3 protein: AINAQPGTDTQY
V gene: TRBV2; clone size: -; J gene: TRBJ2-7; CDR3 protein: AGRGSGDEQY
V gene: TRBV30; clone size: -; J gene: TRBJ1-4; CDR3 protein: AWGVRDPEKLF
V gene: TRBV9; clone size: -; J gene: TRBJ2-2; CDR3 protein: ASSARTVGELF
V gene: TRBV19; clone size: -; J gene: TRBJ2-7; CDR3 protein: ASSIGVGGEQY
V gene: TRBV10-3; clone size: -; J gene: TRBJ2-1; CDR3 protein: ATQADYNEQF
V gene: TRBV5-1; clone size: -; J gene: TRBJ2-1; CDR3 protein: ASSLVSGANEQF
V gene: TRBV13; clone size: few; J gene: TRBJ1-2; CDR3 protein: ASSFSPGQGYGYT
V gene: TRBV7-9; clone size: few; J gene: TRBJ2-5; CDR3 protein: ASSVGTGGQETQY
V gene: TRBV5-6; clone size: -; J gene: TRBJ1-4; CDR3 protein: ASSFTGGDEKLF
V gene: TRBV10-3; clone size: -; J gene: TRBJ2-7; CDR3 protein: AMGTSGSVEQY
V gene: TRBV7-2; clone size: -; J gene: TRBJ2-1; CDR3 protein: ASSLVGSGRNYNEQF